The 21 T cell receptor beta chains listed next were all sequenced from one sample in a study of T cells in Graves' hyperthyroidism and ophthalmopathy. RNA transcripts gave rise to amplified TCR beta CDR3 regions. Using the HTBI primer set, a first-round RT-PCR was run on the TCR CDR3. TCRdb used MiXCR to reprocess the multiplex PCR reads, holding one entry per CDR3 protein. The sample carries roughly 750,000 distinct CDR3 sequences, approximately 16% recorded once. The sample comprised blood. These receptor sequences come from a man aged 18 to 30 with Graves' hyperthyroidism.

The rearrangement joins TRBV30 to TRBJ2-3; unclear D gene. The CDR3 totals 12 residues. Trimming cost V 0 bases and J 10 bases, with 11 bases left between them. The germline gives CDR1 GTSNPN, CDR2 SVGIG (reference sequence). The CDR3 region has the DNA TGTGCCTGGAGTGTATTGGCGTTGGCGCAGTATTTT. Protein product: CAWSVLALAQYF. Full variable domain (rest looked up from reference TRBV30 and TRBJ2-3): SQTIHQWPATLVQPVGSPLSLECTVEGTSNPNLYWYRQAAGRGLQLLFYSVGIGQISSEVPQNLSASRPQDRQFILSSKKLLLSDSGFYLCAWSVLALAQYFGPGTRLTVL.

As for this clonotype: One base away lies a much larger clone, so this may be a sequencing read error. The rearrangement joins TRBV11-2 to TRBJ1-1; possible D gene TRBD1, 5 bases. Per germline, CDR1 SGHAT and CDR2 FQNNGV. The CDR3 is 15 residues long. CDR3: CASSPGAGLNTEVFF. CDR3 DNA sequence: TGTGCCAGCAGCCCCGGGGCAGGGTTGAACACTGAAGTTTTCTTT.

This clonotype was observed a handful of times. The chain uses TRBV19 and TRBJ2-1; the match to TRBD1 covers 7 bases. V shed 3 bases and J 8 bases; nucleotides not matched to a gene: 7. Germline loops: CDR1 LNHDA, CDR2 SQIVND (reference sequence). CDR3 length: 14 amino acids. The CDR3 protein is CASSIGRGHHEQFF. The CDR3 nucleotides read TGTGCCAGTAGTATCGGTAGGGGGCACCATGAGCAGTTCTTC.

This clonotype has only one observation. The chain links TRBV12-3 or TRBV12-4 to TRBJ2-1; D is unresolved. The ends were cut back, 8 bases at V and 0 bases at J, with 11 bases in the middle. This CDR3 has 14 amino acids. CDR3 region: CASGANPSYNEQFF. The CDR3 region has the DNA TGTGCCAGCGGCGCCAATCCCTCCTACAATGAGCAGTTCTTC.

This clonotype has just a few counts. The rearrangement uses TRBV20-1 and TRBJ2-1; a possible D gene is TRBD2 (6 bases). Germline V lookup: CDR1 DFQATT, CDR2 SNEGSKA (reference sequence). Trimming pared 0 bases from V and 2 bases from J, leaving 14 bases between. CDR3 length: 16 residues. CDR3 DNA sequence: TGCAGTGCTAGAGATACAGGAGGGTTAACCTACAATGAGCAGTTCTTC. This codes for CSARDTGGLTYNEQFF.

This clonotype was picked up a small number of times. This chain connects TRBV4-1 to TRBJ2-2; 9 bases match TRBD2. Trimming cost V 1 base and J 4 bases; bases outside gene matches: 7. Per germline, CDR1 MGHRA and CDR2 YSYEKL. The CDR3 has 17 amino acids. The CDR3 here is CASSQGIAGVSTGELFF. CDR3 DNA sequence: TGCGCCAGCAGCCAAGGTATAGCGGGAGTAAGCACCGGGGAGCTGTTTTTT.

This clonotype was counted ten times or more. This rearrangement joins TRBV28 to TRBJ2-1; D is ambiguous. V lost 7 bases to trimming and J lost 7 bases, with 11 bases between them. CDR3 size: 12 residues. Germline assignment: CDR1 MDHEN and CDR2 SYDVKM. DNA of the CDR3: TGTGCCAGCATCCACGGCCCGAATGAGCAGTTCTTC. Its protein product is CASIHGPNEQFF.

This clonotype was counted at least ten times. The chain links TRBV28 to TRBJ2-7; maybe TRBD2 (5 bases). The CDR3 is 12 residues long. CDR1 and CDR2 (germline): MDHEN, SYDVKM. V was cut by 5 bases and J by 9 bases, with 14 bases left in between. CDR3 bases: TGTGCCAGCAGTACCCAGCGGAGGTCGCAGTACTTC. Protein: CASSTQRRSQYF.

This clonotype was observed a handful of times. The genes are TRBV27 and TRBJ2-2; TRBD1 aligns across 8 bases. This CDR3 comprises 17 residues. Germline V gene lookup returns CDR1 MNHEY and CDR2 SMNVEV (reference sequence). The V segment lost 0 bases and the J segment 6 bases; nucleotides outside the gene matches: 9. The CDR3 loop is CASSLSLRTGWAGELFF. DNA of the CDR3: TGTGCCAGCAGTTTATCCCTCCGGACAGGGTGGGCCGGGGAGCTGTTTTTT.

This clonotype has a handful of counts. V gene TRBV3-1 combines with J gene TRBJ2-1; no definite D call. The CDR3 length is 14 residues. The V gene lost 3 bases and the J gene lost 8 bases, with 14 bases spanning the gap. Germline-derived CDR1 and CDR2 are LGHDT and YNNKEL (reference sequence). CDR3 bases: TGTGCCAGCAGCCAGGGTGGTACAACCGATGAGCAGTTCTTC. It codes for CASSQGGTTDEQFF.

This clonotype has ten or more counts. The CDR3 nucleotides read TGTGCCAGCAGTGAAGGGATTATAGATACGCAGTATTTT. It translates to CASSEGIIDTQYF. This sequence joins TRBV2 and TRBJ2-3; D is undetermined. The germline V gene encodes CDR1 SNHLY and CDR2 FYNNEI. Trimming pared 1 base from V and 5 bases from J, leaving 7 bases between. There are 13 residues in the CDR3. Using reference TRBV2 and TRBJ2-3 for the parts outside the CDR3, the full variable domain is EPEVTQTPSHQVTQMGQEVILRCVPISNHLYFYWYRQILGQKVEFLVSFYNNEISEKSEIFDDQFSVERPDGSNFTLKIRSTKLEDSAMYFCASSEGIIDTQYFGPGTRLTVL.

This clonotype was recorded many times. CDR3 amino acids: CASSFSQRGETQYF. CDR3 in DNA: TGTGCCAGCAGTTTTTCCCAGCGGGGAGAGACCCAGTACTTC. V usage is TRBV28 and J usage is TRBJ2-5, with 7 positions matching TRBD2. The CDR3 runs 14 residues. V lost 3 bases and J lost 4; bases outside the gene matches: 5. The germline gives CDR1 MDHEN, CDR2 SYDVKM.

V is TRBV5-5 and J is TRBJ2-5; D possibly corresponds to TRBD1 (7 bases). The CDR3 sequence is 16 residues long. Trimming left V 0 bases short and J 8 bases short, with 20 bases between. The V gene's germline CDR1 is SGHKS and CDR2 YYEKEE (reference sequence). As DNA, the CDR3 is TGTGCCAGCAGCTTGGGTTTTCTCAGGGGGGCAACAACCCAGTACTTC. Amino acid sequence: CASSLGFLRGATTQYF.

The gene calls are TRBV7-8 and TRBJ2-2; no definite D call. The CDR3 totals 15 residues. Trimming shortened V by 5 bases and J by 5 bases, and 15 bases separated the two germline ends. In germline, CDR1 is SGHVS, CDR2 FQNEAQ. CDR3 loop: CASSHQWRTTGELFF. For the CDR3, the DNA is TGTGCCAGCAGCCATCAATGGAGAACTACCGGGGAGCTGTTTTTT.

This clonotype was seen a handful of times. This chain joins TRBV7-2 and TRBJ2-1; 11 bases line up with TRBD2. CDR3 length equals 16 residues. With 8 bases clipped from V and 3 bases from J, the junction kept 9 bases outside the gene matches. Germline V gives CDR1 SGHTA, CDR2 FQGNSA. CDR3 DNA: TGTGCCAGCGGACGGACTAGCGGGTATCTCTACAATGAGCAGTTCTTC. Translation gives CASGRTSGYLYNEQFF.

This chain uses TRBV9 with TRBJ2-3, with TRBD2 matching 7 bases. The CDR3 has 17 residues. V dropped 4 bases and J dropped 3; count of bases not matched to a gene: 14. The germline V gene encodes CDR1 SGDLS and CDR2 YYNGEE. This chain's CDR3 is CASSPDLGGRTTDTQYF. CDR3 nucleotide sequence: TGTGCCAGCAGCCCAGACCTGGGCGGGAGAACTACAGATACGCAGTATTTT.

This clonotype came up a few times. The V gene is TRBV9, the J gene TRBJ2-7; D is possibly TRBD1 (6 bases). From germline, CDR1 is SGDLS and CDR2 YYNGEE. Trimming stripped 0 bases from V and 5 bases from J, with 15 bases between. CDR3 size: 15 residues. The CDR3 loop is CASSVEGDMSDEQYF. DNA for the CDR3: TGTGCCAGCAGCGTAGAAGGGGACATGTCTGACGAGCAGTACTTC.

Many counts were recorded for this clonotype. The chain uses TRBV20-1 and TRBJ2-7, with 7 bases matching TRBD2. CDR1 DFQATT and CDR2 SNEGSKA come from the germline V gene (reference sequence). This CDR3 spans 14 amino acids. The V and J ends lost 3 bases and 6 bases, in that order; junction bases with no gene match: 11. The CDR3, as DNA: TGCAGTGCTAGGGAAGGACTAGACTACCCCGAGCAGTACTTC. Translated: CSAREGLDYPEQYF.

This clonotype was observed many times. V gene TRBV11-2 combines with J gene TRBJ1-1; no definite D call. Looked up from germline, CDR1 is SGHAT and CDR2 is FQNNGV. This CDR3 has 15 amino acids. V was trimmed by 5 bases and J by 1 base, leaving 14 bases between them. The CDR3 DNA reads TGTGCCAGCAGCCCGCGTTGGGCATCGAACACTGAAGCTTTCTTT. Its translation: CASSPRWASNTEAFF.

The gene calls are TRBV29-1 and TRBJ2-7, with TRBD2 identical over 10 bases. The V gene's germline CDR1 is SQVTM and CDR2 ANQGSEA. V lost 6 bases, J lost 0 bases, and 2 bases stayed unmatched. This CDR3 contains 13 residues. CDR3 DNA: TGCAGCGTAGCGGGAGGGTTCTCCTACGAGCAGTACTTC. This gives the protein CSVAGGFSYEQYF.

Many counts were recorded for this clonotype. The V call is TRBV30, the J call TRBJ2-1; no clear D gene. This CDR3 has 13 residues. Germline-derived CDR1 and CDR2 are GTSNPN and SVGIG (reference sequence). V was shortened by 0 bases and J by 9 bases, with 12 bases between the two germline ends. CDR3: CAWSVLGSREQFF. In DNA, the CDR3 is TGTGCCTGGAGTGTGCTGGGATCCCGTGAGCAGTTCTTC.